This T cell receptor (beta chain) was profiled in a study of technical replicates of blood from four donors. Assay: immunoSEQ multiplex PCR; the TCRdb copy retains only in-frame clones and omits some. The sample lists more than 45,000 clones, 75% to 95% occurring once. V shed 2 bases, J shed 8 bases, and the junction held 4 bases outside the gene matches. The CDR3 runs to 14 residues. Germline V gives CDR1 MNHEY, CDR2 SVGAGI. This clonotype was sampled from a human donor in good health. Some clones in this sample may be carry-over from other donors' samples. The sample was PBMCs. J is TRBJ2-2 and V is TRBV6-5; TRBD1 matches at 8 bases. The CDR3 region has the DNA TGTGCCAGCAGTTACGCACAGGGGGTAGGGGAGCTGTTTTTT. It encodes CASSYAQGVGELFF.